This TCR beta chain is drawn from a study of blood T cell repertoires in COVID-19. Background on the study: Acute and convalescent COVID-19 specimens originated in the United States, Italy and Spain. Nucleic acid was either cDNA or gDNA, and it came from T cells, B-cell-depleted T cells, or PBMCs.

Under the authors' procedure: By means of reference gene primer amplification, nucleated cell counts were estimated. The assay was immunoSEQ multiplex PCR, and TCRdb's table has in-frame clones only and misses some. That table supplies the V and J calls and clone size; D and trimming were determined from the DNA. The profile shows approximately 150,000 clones, about four fifths of them singletons. The sample taken for sequencing was peripheral blood. The TCR comes from a man aged 55 to 70 with active or convalescent COVID-19.

The CDR3 sequence is CASNRGEDGTEAFF. CDR3 DNA sequence: TGTGCCAGCAACAGGGGTGAAGACGGGACTGAAGCTTTCTTT. The genes are TRBV2 and TRBJ1-1; TRBD1 matches at 7 bases. The germline gives CDR1 SNHLY, CDR2 FYNNEI. The ends lost 7 bases at V and 5 bases at J; junction bases unmatched: 10. The CDR3 runs to 14 residues.